This TCR beta chain was documented in a study of blood T cell repertoires in COVID-19. Study-level background: Some COVID-19 samples were acute and others convalescent; all came from the United States, Italy and Spain.

CDR3 length: 14 residues. The ends were cut back, 5 bases at V and 0 bases at J, with 8 bases in the middle. Germline-derived CDR1 and CDR2 are MRHNA and SNTAGT. Only in-frame clones appear in the TCRdb table, and some are missing; sequencing was by immunoSEQ multiplex PCR. The repertoire holds tens of thousands of clones, with approximately 84% as singletons. The chain joins TRBV6-4 to TRBJ1-5; D unclear. Sequencing was carried out using peripheral blood. The sequence was obtained from a human donor in a cohort sampled during active COVID-19. This CDR3 is CASSPEHSNQPQHF. The DNA for the CDR3 is TGTGCCAGCAGTCCAGAACATAGCAATCAGCCCCAGCATTTT.